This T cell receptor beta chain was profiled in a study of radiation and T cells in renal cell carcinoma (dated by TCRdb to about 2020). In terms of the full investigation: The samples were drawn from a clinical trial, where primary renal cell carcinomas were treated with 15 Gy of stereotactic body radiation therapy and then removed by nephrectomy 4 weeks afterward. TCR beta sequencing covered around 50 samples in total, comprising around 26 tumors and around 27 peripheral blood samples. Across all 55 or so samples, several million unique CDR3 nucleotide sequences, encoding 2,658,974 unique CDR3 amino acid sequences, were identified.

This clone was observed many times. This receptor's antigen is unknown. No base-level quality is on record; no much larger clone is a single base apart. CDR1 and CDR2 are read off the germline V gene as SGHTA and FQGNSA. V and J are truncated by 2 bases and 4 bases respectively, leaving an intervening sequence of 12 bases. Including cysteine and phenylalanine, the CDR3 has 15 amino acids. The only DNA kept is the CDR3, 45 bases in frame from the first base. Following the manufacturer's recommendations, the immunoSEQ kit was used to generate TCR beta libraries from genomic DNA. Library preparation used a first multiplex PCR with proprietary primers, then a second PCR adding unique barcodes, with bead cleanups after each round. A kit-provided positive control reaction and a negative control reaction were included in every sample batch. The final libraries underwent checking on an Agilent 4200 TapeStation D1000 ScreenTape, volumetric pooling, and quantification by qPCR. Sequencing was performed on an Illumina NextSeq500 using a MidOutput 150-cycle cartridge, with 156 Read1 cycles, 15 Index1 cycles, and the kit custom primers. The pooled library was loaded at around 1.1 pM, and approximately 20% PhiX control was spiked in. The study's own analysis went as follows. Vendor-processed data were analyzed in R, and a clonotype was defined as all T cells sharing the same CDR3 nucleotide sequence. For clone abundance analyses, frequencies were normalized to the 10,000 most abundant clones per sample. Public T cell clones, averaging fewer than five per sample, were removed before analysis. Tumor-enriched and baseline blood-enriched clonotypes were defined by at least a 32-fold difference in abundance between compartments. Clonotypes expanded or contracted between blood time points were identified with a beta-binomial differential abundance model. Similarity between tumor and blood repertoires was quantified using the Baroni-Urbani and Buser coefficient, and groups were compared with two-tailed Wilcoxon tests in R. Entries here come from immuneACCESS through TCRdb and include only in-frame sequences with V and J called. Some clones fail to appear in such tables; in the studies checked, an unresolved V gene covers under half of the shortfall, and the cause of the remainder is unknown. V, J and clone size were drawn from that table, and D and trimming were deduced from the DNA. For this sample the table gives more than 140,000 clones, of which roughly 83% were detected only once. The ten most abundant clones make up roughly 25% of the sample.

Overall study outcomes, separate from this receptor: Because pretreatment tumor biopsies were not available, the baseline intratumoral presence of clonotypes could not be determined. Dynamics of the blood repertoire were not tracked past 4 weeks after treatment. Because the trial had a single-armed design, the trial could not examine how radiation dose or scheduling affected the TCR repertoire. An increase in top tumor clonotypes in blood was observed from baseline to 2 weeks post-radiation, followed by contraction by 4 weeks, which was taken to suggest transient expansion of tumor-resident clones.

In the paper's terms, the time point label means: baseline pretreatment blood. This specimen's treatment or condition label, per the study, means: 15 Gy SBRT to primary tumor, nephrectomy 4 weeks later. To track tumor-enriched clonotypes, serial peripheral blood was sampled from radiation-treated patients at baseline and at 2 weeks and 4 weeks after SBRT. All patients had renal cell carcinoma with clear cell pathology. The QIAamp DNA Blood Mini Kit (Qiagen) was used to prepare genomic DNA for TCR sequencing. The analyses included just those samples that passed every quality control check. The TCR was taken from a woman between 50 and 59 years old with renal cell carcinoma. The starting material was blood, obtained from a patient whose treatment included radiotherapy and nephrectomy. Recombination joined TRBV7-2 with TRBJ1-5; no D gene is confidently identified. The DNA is TGTGCCAGCAGCTTAACCCGCTACGGGAATCAGCCCCAGCATTTT. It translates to CASSLTRYGNQPQHF.